These 20 T cell receptor beta chains share one sample of origin, sequenced in a study of blood T cell repertoires in COVID-19. Sequencing was performed with immunoSEQ multiplex PCR; in TCRdb, only in-frame clones are kept and a portion is missing. Among around 130,000 clones listed, around 88% were seen once. Sequencing was carried out using peripheral blood. Receptors originate from a man between 50 and 59 years old with active or convalescent COVID-19.

V and J are TRBV10-3 and TRBJ1-6; 7 positions agree with TRBD1. CDR3 size: 17 residues. V was pared by 4 bases and J by 0 bases, with 6 bases of the junction left unmatched. Germline-derived CDR1 and CDR2 are ENHRY and SYGVKD. The CDR3 loop is CAISGRGPGSYNSPLHF. CDR3 in DNA: TGTGCCATCAGTGGGAGGGGGCCGGGCTCCTATAATTCACCCCTCCACTTT.

The chain employs TRBV14 and TRBJ1-4; D remains unclear. The germline V and J ends were trimmed by 0 bases and 0 bases, with 5 bases remaining between them. CDR1 SGHDN and CDR2 FVKESK come from the germline V gene. The length of the CDR3 is 15 residues. DNA of the CDR3: TGTGCCAGCAGCCAAGACCCGGCAACTAATGAAAAACTGTTTTTT. Protein sequence: CASSQDPATNEKLFF.

The J gene is TRBJ1-2, the V gene TRBV6-6; D call uncertain. V gave up 7 bases and J gave up 5 bases, with 14 bases separating them. This CDR3 has 13 residues. The germline V gene encodes CDR1 MNHNY and CDR2 SVGAGI (reference sequence). The CDR3 DNA follows: TGTGCCAGCATTGGCAGCGCGGGGTATGGCTACACCTTC. It codes for CASIGSAGYGYTF.

This chain links TRBV5-4 with TRBJ2-2; 8 bases are shared with TRBD1. The V segment lost 4 bases and the J segment 1 base; nucleotides outside the gene matches: 3. This CDR3 region has 15 residues. In germline, CDR1 is SGHNT, CDR2 YYREEE (reference sequence). CDR3 bases: TGTGCCAGCAGCGTCGGACAGGGGAACACCGGGGAGCTGTTTTTT. Amino acid sequence: CASSVGQGNTGELFF.

The chain combines TRBV5-8 with TRBJ2-2, with 9 bases lining up with TRBD1. V lost 5 bases to trimming and J lost 3 bases; unmatched junction nucleotides: 8. From germline, CDR1 is SGHTS and CDR2 YDEGEE. The length of the CDR3 is 16 residues. The DNA of the CDR3 is TGTGCCAGCAGATCCCGACAGGGGGAATACACCGGGGAGCTGTTTTTT. Translating it yields CASRSRQGEYTGELFF.

This clone was seen only once. The chain joins TRBV18 to TRBJ2-3; maybe TRBD2 (5 bases). Per germline, CDR1 KGHSH and CDR2 LQKENI. Trimming removed 1 base from V and 2 bases from J, with 10 bases in between. The CDR3 runs 15 residues. CDR3 bases: TGTGCCAGCTCACCACGTCTAGCAGTCACAGATACGCAGTATTTT. Translated: CASSPRLAVTDTQYF.

In DNA, the CDR3 is TGTGCCAGCTCACCATTGCCAGACTCCTACAATGAGCAGTTCTTC. Residues: CASSPLPDSYNEQFF. This chain connects TRBV18 to TRBJ2-1; D unclear. The CDR3 totals 15 residues. CDR1 is KGHSH, CDR2 LQKENI, per germline. The V end was cut by 2 bases, the J end by 0 bases, with 8 bases between. Full variable domain (remainder filled in from reference TRBV18 and TRBJ2-1): NAGVMQNPRHLVRRRGQEARLRCSPMKGHSHVYWYRQLPEEGLKFMVYLQKENIIDESGMPKERFSAEFPKEGPSILRIQQVVRGDSAAYFCASSPLPDSYNEQFFGPGTRLTVL.

This clone appeared a single time. This chain uses TRBV28 with TRBJ1-1; D is ambiguous. Trimming shortened V by 3 bases and J by 5 bases, and 13 bases separated the two germline ends. Looked up from germline, CDR1 is MDHEN and CDR2 is SYDVKM. The CDR3 sequence is 14 residues long. CDR3 in amino acids: CASSLARQRTEAFF. The CDR3 DNA sequence: TGTGCCAGCAGTTTGGCTCGCCAGAGGACTGAAGCTTTCTTT.

V and J are TRBV4-1 and TRBJ2-1; the match to TRBD2 covers 10 bases. Trimming took 4 bases from V and 9 from J; bases not matched to a gene: 6. Germline loops: CDR1 MGHRA, CDR2 YSYEKL. CDR3 size: 14 residues. Written as DNA, the CDR3 is TGCGCCAGCAGCCGCAGCGGGAGGGCCGGTGAGCAGTTCTTC. It yields the protein CASSRSGRAGEQFF.

The table lists this clone with a count of one. This chain joins TRBV6-5 and TRBJ2-1; TRBD1 matches 7 bases. The V gene end was trimmed by 2 bases and the J gene end by 6 bases; junction bases not matched to a gene: 4. In germline, CDR1 is MNHEY, CDR2 SVGAGI. The CDR3 is made up of 14 amino acids. The CDR3 sequence is CASSYRGRLNEQFF. The CDR3 nucleotides read TGTGCCAGCAGTTACAGGGGGCGTCTCAATGAGCAGTTCTTC.

The chain combines TRBV6-5 with TRBJ1-1; D may be TRBD1 (5 bases). CDR1 is MNHEY and CDR2 is SVGAGI in the germline V gene. The CDR3 covers 13 residues. V lost 6 bases to trimming and J lost 3 bases, with 11 bases between them. The CDR3 sequence is CASRYTGDTEAFF. The CDR3 DNA is TGTGCCAGCAGATACACGGGGGACACTGAAGCTTTCTTT.

The chain combines TRBV2 with TRBJ1-1; D is perhaps TRBD1 (6 bases). The V end was cut by 3 bases, the J end by 4 bases, with 12 bases between. Germline V lookup: CDR1 SNHLY, CDR2 FYNNEI. The CDR3 has 14 residues. The CDR3 spells CASSDYRDGTEAFF. The DNA of the CDR3 is TGTGCCAGCAGTGATTACAGGGATGGCACTGAAGCTTTCTTT. Supplemented by reference TRBV2 and TRBJ1-1, the full variable domain reads EPEVTQTPSHQVTQMGQEVILRCVPISNHLYFYWYRQILGQKVEFLVSFYNNEISEKSEIFDDQFSVERPDGSNFTLKIRSTKLEDSAMYFCASSDYRDGTEAFFGQGTRLTVV.

The CDR3 DNA follows: TGTGCCGGAACCACAGGGAACACCGGGGAGCTGTTTTTT. Protein sequence: CAGTTGNTGELFF. The chain has TRBV30 and TRBJ2-2; tentative D call: TRBD1 (5 bases). V lost 8 bases and J lost 1, with 11 bases in between. Germline CDR1 reads GTSNPN; CDR2 reads SVGIG (reference sequence). This CDR3 is 13 amino acids long.

This CDR3 is CASSQDSEGIADTQYF. The DNA for the CDR3 is TGTGCCAGCAGCCAAGATTCCGAGGGTATAGCAGATACGCAGTATTTT. This chain uses TRBV14 with TRBJ2-3, with a weak D call TRBD2 (5 bases). This CDR3 has 16 amino acids. The V gene's germline CDR1 is SGHDN and CDR2 FVKESK. With 0 bases removed from V and 4 bases from J, the gap between germline ends came to 14 bases.

The chain uses TRBV19 and TRBJ2-2; the match to TRBD1 covers 10 bases. The CDR3 runs 17 residues. The germline CDR1 and CDR2 sequences are LNHDA and SQIVND (reference sequence). Germline trimming cut 7 bases from V and 6 bases from J; bases unmatched to any gene: 14. Written as DNA, the CDR3 is TGTGCCAGTATTAATAGGCTCGGGGGACAGGGGTCCGGGGAGCTGTTTTTT. It specifies CASINRLGGQGSGELFF.

The V and J genes are TRBV19 and TRBJ1-1, with 8 bases aligning to TRBD1. Germline V gene data show CDR1 as LNHDA and CDR2 as SQIVND (reference sequence). The CDR3 sequence is 13 residues long. V lost 6 bases, J lost 1 base, and 1 base stayed unmatched. CDR3 bases: TGTGCCAGTAGCGGACAGGGGAACACTGAAGCTTTCTTT. It translates to CASSGQGNTEAFF.

This sequence joins TRBV20-1 and TRBJ2-7; maybe TRBD2 (6 bases). V lost 3 bases, J lost 6 bases, and 18 bases lay in between. The CDR3 is made up of 14 amino acids. Germline CDR1 DFQATT, CDR2 SNEGSKA (reference sequence). CDR3: CSASPLRDSLEQYF. The CDR3 DNA reads TGCAGTGCTAGTCCGTTGCGGGACTCCCTCGAGCAGTACTTC.

In this sample, this clone turned up once. The chain joins TRBV30 to TRBJ2-3; TRBD2 agrees at 13 bases. There are 15 residues in the CDR3. Germline loops: CDR1 GTSNPN, CDR2 SVGIG (reference sequence). The J segment lost 6 bases and the V segment lost 3 bases, leaving 6 bases of the junction unmatched. The DNA of the CDR3 is TGTGCCTGGAGCCATGGGACTAGCGGGGCGGATACGCAGTATTTT. Its protein is CAWSHGTSGADTQYF. The full variable domain, rest sourced from reference TRBV30 and TRBJ2-3, is SQTIHQWPATLVQPVGSPLSLECTVEGTSNPNLYWYRQAAGRGLQLLFYSVGIGQISSEVPQNLSASRPQDRQFILSSKKLLLSDSGFYLCAWSHGTSGADTQYFGPGTRLTVL.

This clone came up a few times. This sequence joins TRBV7-2 and TRBJ1-2; weak D call: TRBD1 (6 bases). CDR1 SGHTA and CDR2 FQGNSA come from the germline V gene. The CDR3 covers 12 residues. V gave up 6 bases and J gave up 5 bases, with 10 bases separating them. CDR3: CASRQGSYGYTF. CDR3 DNA: TGTGCCAGCAGACAGGGTAGTTATGGCTACACCTTC.

The chain recombines TRBV6-5 with TRBJ2-3; 7 bases map to TRBD1. The germline V gene encodes CDR1 MNHEY and CDR2 SVGAGI. Trimming at V came to 6 bases and at J to 6 bases, leaving 9 bases not matched to a gene. This CDR3 is built from 14 residues. The CDR3 sequence: CASRSQTGHDTQYF. The CDR3 nucleotides read TGTGCCAGCAGAAGTCAGACAGGGCACGATACGCAGTATTTT.